Ten or more counts support the clone carrying this T cell receptor beta chain. What it recognizes is unknown. TCRdb passed the reads through MiXCR, listing each CDR3 protein once. This sample has about 900,000 distinct CDR3 sequences, with approximately 31% found just once. The CDR3 consists of 14 residues. Trimming left V 0 bases short and J 0 bases short, with 5 bases between. Germline loops: CDR1 SEHNR, CDR2 FQNEAQ (reference sequence). This sample is drawn from a study of T cell repertoires in cytomegalovirus infection. The TCR originated in a human donor in good health (CMV status not recorded). Some clones in this sample may be carry-over from other donors' samples. This sequence joins TRBV7-9 and TRBJ2-5; unclear D gene. The source material was cultured CD8+ T cells from PBMCs, sampled from culture after CMV antigen stimulation. The CDR3 sequence: CASSLASDQETQYF. CDR3 DNA: TGTGCCAGCAGCTTAGCATCAGACCAAGAGACCCAGTACTTC.